Listed below are T cell receptor beta chains from one sample, sequenced in a study of control samples from healthy donors and cancer patients. The protocol was immunoSEQ multiplex PCR, while the TCRdb copy is restricted to in-frame clones and leaves out a portion. Of 160,000 or so clones in the sample, about 94% were seen once. The specimen sequenced was blood. These receptors were taken from a woman in her thirties or forties in good health. CDR3s include the opening cysteine and the closing phenylalanine or tryptophan. D genes are given only for firm matches. A clone size is listed for some rows: how often the clone was seen (once, few, many), or a class if it is expanded.

.	TRBD1	TRBJ1-2	TRBV6-4	TGTGCCAGCAGTGACTCACGGACAGGGCGAAACACCTTC	CASSDSRTGRNTF
.	.	TRBJ2-3	TRBV3-1/TRBV3-2	TGTGCCAGCAGCCAAGGGGCGTCCCCGTATTTT	CASSQGASPYF
.	.	TRBJ1-2	TRBV18	TGTGCCAGCTCAACCAGGGGCGGCATCTATGGCTACACCTTC	CASSTRGGIYGYTF
.	.	TRBJ1-2	TRBV14	TGTGCCAGCAGCCAAGATTTTGAATACTATGGCTACACCTTC	CASSQDFEYYGYTF
.	TRBD1	TRBJ2-7	TRBV19	TGTGCCAGTAGACTTCGGGACAGCCTCTACGAGCAGTACTTC	CASRLRDSLYEQYF
.	.	TRBJ1-1	TRBV4-3	TGCGCCAGCAGCCCGACAGGTGGCACTGAAGCTTTCTTT	CASSPTGGTEAFF
.	TRBD1	TRBJ2-7	TRBV15	TGTGCCACCAGCAGTGGGACAGCTTTTTCCTACGAGCAGTACTTC	CATSSGTAFSYEQYF
.	.	TRBJ1-1	TRBV2	TGTGCCAGCAGTGTTAAAATAGGGTATGAAGCTTTCTTT	CASSVKIGYEAFF
.	TRBD1	TRBJ1-3	TRBV5-1	TGCGCCAGCAGCAACTCTTGGGACAGCTATAGCTCTGGAAACACCATATATTTT	CASSNSWDSYSSGNTIYF
.	.	TRBJ1-1	TRBV18	TGTGCCAGCTCACCACTGTCGGTCGGGACTGAAGCTTTCTTT	CASSPLSVGTEAFF
once	TRBD1	TRBJ2-7	TRBV11-3	TGTGCCAGCAGTATGACCGGGACAGGGAGTAACGAGCAGTACTTC	CASSMTGTGSNEQYF
.	.	TRBJ1-4	TRBV4-2	TGTGCCAGCAGCCAAGACTGGGGGACTAATGAAAAACTGTTTTTT	CASSQDWGTNEKLFF
.	.	TRBJ1-3	TRBV28	TGTGCCAGCAGTTTAACGGTGAGCTCTGGAAACACCATATATTTT	CASSLTVSSGNTIYF
.	TRBD2	TRBJ2-1	TRBV10-3	TGTGCCATAGGGACTAGCGGGAGAGTCAATGAGCAGTTCTTC	CAIGTSGRVNEQFF
.	TRBD1	TRBJ1-5	TRBV3-1/TRBV3-2	TGTGCCAGCAGCCAACCTACCGGGACAGATAATCAGCCCCAGCATTTT	CASSQPTGTDNQPQHF
.	.	TRBJ1-6	TRBV7-6	TGTGCCAGCAGCAATATACGAGGGGGGGGTTCCTATAATTCACCCCTCCACTTT	CASSNIRGGGSYNSPLHF
.	TRBD1	TRBJ1-2	TRBV5-6	TGTGCCAGCAGCTTGACGGGACAGGGTAACTATGGCTACACCTTC	CASSLTGQGNYGYTF
.	TRBD2	TRBJ2-1	TRBV11-2	TGTGCCAGCAGCTTAGTGGGGGGGACCTCCTACAATGAGCAGTTCTTC	CASSLVGGTSYNEQFF
.	TRBD1	TRBJ2-1	TRBV7-2	TGTGCCAGCAGCTTAGCACCCGGACAGGTTTACTACAATGAGCAGTTCTTC	CASSLAPGQVYYNEQFF
once	.	TRBJ1-3	TRBV30	TGTGCCTGGAGTGCACTGCAGGGGCCCGGAAACACCATATATTTT	CAWSALQGPGNTIYF
.	.	TRBJ1-5	TRBV6-2/TRBV6-3	TGTGCCAGCAGTTACTCCATACCTACAGGGACCTCTCGGCCCCAGCATTTT	CASSYSIPTGTSRPQHF
.	TRBD1	TRBJ1-6	TRBV4-1	TGCGCCAGCAACGGGGGACAGGGGGCTGTTAATTCACCCCTCCACTTT	CASNGGQGAVNSPLHF
.	TRBD1	TRBJ1-5	TRBV18	TGTGCCAGCTCACCACAGGGCAGGGGGAATCAGCCCCAGCATTTT	CASSPQGRGNQPQHF